One and the same sample provided the 3 T cell receptor beta chains below, sequenced in a study of T cell repertoires in cytomegalovirus infection. MiXCR was run by TCRdb on the reads, yielding one entry per CDR3 protein. The table records nearly 550,000 distinct CDR3 sequences, 15% to 20% of them present only once. Sequencing used CD8+ T cells from PBMCs. Every receptor here comes from a human donor in good health (CMV status not recorded). Some clones in this sample may be carry-over from other donors' samples.

Of note for this clonotype: Given a much more abundant clone one base away, this may be a read error. The chain couples TRBV2 to TRBJ2-2; 7 bases align to TRBD1. Trimming removed 6 bases from V and 3 bases from J; junction bases left unmatched: 10. The CDR3 has 16 amino acids. CDR1 and CDR2 from the germline V gene are SNHLY and FYNNEI. The CDR3 region is CASSAGDRDHTGELFF. The CDR3 coding sequence is TGTGCCAGCAGCGCCGGCGACAGGGATCACACCGGGGAGCTGTTTTTT.

There are many counts of this clonotype. The chain carries TRBV12-3 or TRBV12-4 and TRBJ2-6; D perhaps matches TRBD1 (6 bases). The CDR3 contains 17 residues. V dropped 6 bases and J dropped 0 bases, with 15 bases sitting between them. CDR3 residues: CASRSGHPLSGANVLTF. The CDR3 DNA sequence: TGTGCCAGCAGATCGGGACACCCACTCTCTGGGGCCAACGTCCTGACTTTC.

This chain links TRBV9 with TRBJ2-3; no firm D call. Trimming pared 0 bases from V and 0 bases from J, leaving 5 bases between. From germline, CDR1 is SGDLS and CDR2 YYNGEE. The CDR3 contains 14 residues. CDR3 residues: CASSVVGSTDTQYF. The CDR3 nucleotides are TGTGCCAGCAGCGTAGTTGGCAGCACAGATACGCAGTATTTT.